The clone carrying this T cell receptor (beta chain) appeared a few times. Its antigen is undetermined. RNA transcripts provided the source from which TCR beta CDR3 regions were amplified. The TCR CDR3 was amplified in a first-round RT-PCR using the HTBI primer set. TCRdb reprocessed the multiplex PCR reads with MiXCR, giving one entry per CDR3 protein. The data hold 730,000 or so distinct CDR3 sequences, with under 20% observed a single time. It was at first hyperthyroidism diagnosis, before any ophthalmopathy symptoms, that the blood sample was taken. The data stem from a study of T cells in Graves' hyperthyroidism and ophthalmopathy. Study-wide results and caveats: Ophthalmopathy was identified by the model a median about six months ahead of onset.

This CDR3 has 14 residues. CDR1 SGDLS and CDR2 YYNGEE come from the germline V gene. The germline V and J ends were trimmed by 3 bases and 2 bases, with 9 bases remaining between them. Sequenced sample: blood. The receptor was isolated from a woman in her fifties or sixties with Graves' hyperthyroidism that later progressed to Graves' ophthalmopathy. The V call is TRBV9, the J call TRBJ1-5; D unresolved. The CDR3 reads CASSEADGNQPQHF. CDR3 DNA: TGTGCCAGCAGCGAGGCGGACGGCAATCAGCCCCAGCATTTT.